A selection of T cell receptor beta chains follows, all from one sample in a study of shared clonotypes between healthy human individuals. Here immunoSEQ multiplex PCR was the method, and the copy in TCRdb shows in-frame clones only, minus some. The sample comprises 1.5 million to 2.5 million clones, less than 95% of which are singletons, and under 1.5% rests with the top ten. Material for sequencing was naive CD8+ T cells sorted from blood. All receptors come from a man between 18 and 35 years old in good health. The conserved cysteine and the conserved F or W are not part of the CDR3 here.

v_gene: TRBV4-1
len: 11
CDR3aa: ASSQAQNTEAF

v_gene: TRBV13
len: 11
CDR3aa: ASSLGMNTEAF

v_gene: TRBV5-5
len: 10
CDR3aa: ASSLAGNEQY

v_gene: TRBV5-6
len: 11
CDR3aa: ASSLDRGNEQF

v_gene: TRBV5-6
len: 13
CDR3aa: ASSRLGGSNYGYT

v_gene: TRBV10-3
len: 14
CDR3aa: AISEFEVTGKPEAF

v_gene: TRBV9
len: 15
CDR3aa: ASSAMAPAALGNTQY

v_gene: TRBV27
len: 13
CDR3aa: ASSLQASPGDTQY

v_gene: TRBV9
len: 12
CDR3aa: ASSTGLATYEQY

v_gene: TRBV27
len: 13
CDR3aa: ASSLGRGPNQPQH

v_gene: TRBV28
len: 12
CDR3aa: ASNRGAGNYEQY

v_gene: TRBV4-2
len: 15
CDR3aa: ASSQEDRGLRNDEQY

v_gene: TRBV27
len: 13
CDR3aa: ASSVLAGDYNEQF

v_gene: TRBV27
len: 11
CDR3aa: ASRRDNTDTQY

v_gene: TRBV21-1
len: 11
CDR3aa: ASSNDGGDLPF

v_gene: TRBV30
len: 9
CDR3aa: AWSQGFEQY

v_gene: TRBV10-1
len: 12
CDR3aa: ASSERAGQETQY

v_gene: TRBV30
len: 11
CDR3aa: AWSSGTTYEQY

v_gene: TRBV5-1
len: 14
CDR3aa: ASSSQDRGHTGELF

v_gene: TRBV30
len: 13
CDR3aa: AWQEGGANTGELF

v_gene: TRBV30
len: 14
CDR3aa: AWSILGTGLVGGYT

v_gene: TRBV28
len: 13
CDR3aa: ASTRVAGGAGELF

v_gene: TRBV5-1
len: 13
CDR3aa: ASSLVLGLDNEQF

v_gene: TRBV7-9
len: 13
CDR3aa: ASSFEGFGTYEQY

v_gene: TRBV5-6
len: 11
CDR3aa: ASSLDYTDTQY

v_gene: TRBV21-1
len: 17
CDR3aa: ASSNGRCPPFPINQPQH

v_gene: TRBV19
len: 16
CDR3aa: ASSIDTEARIVSGELF

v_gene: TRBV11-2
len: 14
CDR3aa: ASSLVGGGPLYEQY

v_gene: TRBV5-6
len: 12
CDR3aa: ASSSRTEQETQY

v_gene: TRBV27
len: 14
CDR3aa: ASSLFGGGSTDTQY

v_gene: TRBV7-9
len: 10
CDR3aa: ASSPLNTEAF

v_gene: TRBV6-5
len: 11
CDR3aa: ASSYSGTDTQY

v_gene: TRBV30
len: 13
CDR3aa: AWIPLAGGPDEQF

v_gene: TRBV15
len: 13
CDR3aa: ATSRDRGVGSPLH

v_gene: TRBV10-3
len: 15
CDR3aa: AISPPPGSGRDGELF

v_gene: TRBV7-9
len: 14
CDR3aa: ASTLVGGDTNEKLF

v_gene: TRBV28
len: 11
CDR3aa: ASSFVTGSEAF

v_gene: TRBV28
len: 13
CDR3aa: ASRETGTGAYEQY

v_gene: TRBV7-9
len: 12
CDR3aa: ASSLLEPRDGYT

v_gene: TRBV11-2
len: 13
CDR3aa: ASSSSGREYNEQF

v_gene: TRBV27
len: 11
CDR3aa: ASRPLVADTQY

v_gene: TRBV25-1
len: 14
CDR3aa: ASSEFEGPGNYGYT

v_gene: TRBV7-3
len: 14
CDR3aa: ASSLEGTSWADTQY

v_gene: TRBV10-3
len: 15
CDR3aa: AISERGRRDNNSPLH

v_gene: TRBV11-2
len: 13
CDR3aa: ASSLGRQGAYEQY

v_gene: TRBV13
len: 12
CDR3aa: ASTFGTVGYEQY

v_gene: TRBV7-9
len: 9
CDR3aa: ASDRVHGYT

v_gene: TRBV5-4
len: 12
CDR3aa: ASSWGSTNYGYT

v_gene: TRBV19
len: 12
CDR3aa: ASSAGQGRNGYT

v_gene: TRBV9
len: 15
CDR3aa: ASSVAGGRAEGDTQY

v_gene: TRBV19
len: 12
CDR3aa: ASSDDRFTDTQY

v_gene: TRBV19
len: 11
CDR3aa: ASSISSNQPQH

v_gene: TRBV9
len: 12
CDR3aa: ASSVEGGRDEQF

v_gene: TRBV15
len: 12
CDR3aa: ATSRAEAGYEQY

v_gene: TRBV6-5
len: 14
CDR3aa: ASSSSGTGRTGELF

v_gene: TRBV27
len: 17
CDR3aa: ASSSGLAGGPFVTGELF

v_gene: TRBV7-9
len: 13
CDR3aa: ASNGFGLADETQY

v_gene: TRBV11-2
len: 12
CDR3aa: ASSFTSGSYEQY

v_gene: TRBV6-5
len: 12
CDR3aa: ASSYGTDPYEQY

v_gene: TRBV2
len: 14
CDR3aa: ASSETSGGLQETQY